The rows below give T cell receptor beta chains drawn from one sample of a study of T-cell memory formation after mild COVID-19. MiXCR, run by TCRdb on the 5' RACE reads, gives a single entry per CDR3 protein. Here the sample spans 450,000 to 650,000 distinct CDR3 sequences, about 22% being singletons. The sample comprised PBMCs or a T cell subset sorted from them (not recorded which). These receptors all stem from an adult woman who had mild COVID-19 (a few samples of this study predate the infection). Cell type and time point are not known. Both conserved end residues are part of each CDR3. Each record gives: D gene, V gene, J gene, clone size, CDR3 protein, CDR3 DNA. The D gene is left open where the match is weak. The size field is filled for only some rows; it gives once, few, many or a size class.

.	TRBV9	TRBJ2-7	.	CASSVDGDPTYEQYF	TGTGCCAGCAGCGTAGATGGGGACCCAACCTACGAGCAGTACTTC
.	TRBV3-1	TRBJ2-7	.	CASSQVTSYEQYF	TGTGCCAGCAGCCAAGTAACCTCCTACGAGCAGTACTTC
TRBD1	TRBV20-1	TRBJ1-5	.	CSATWDRSNQPQHF	TGCAGTGCTACTTGGGACAGGAGCAATCAGCCCCAGCATTTT
.	TRBV6-5	TRBJ2-2	few	CASSRDGRRTGELFF	TGTGCCAGCAGTCGGGACGGCCGGAGGACCGGGGAGCTGTTTTTT
TRBD2	TRBV10-3	TRBJ2-3	few	CAIGGLAASTDTQYF	TGTGCCATCGGGGGACTAGCGGCTAGCACAGATACGCAGTATTTT
.	TRBV5-6	TRBJ2-7	.	CASSPGGTRGWAYEQYF	TGTGCCAGCAGCCCCGGGGGCACCAGGGGTTGGGCCTACGAGCAGTACTTC
TRBD1	TRBV4-2	TRBJ2-5	.	CASSQSTQGAGGETQYF	TGTGCCAGCAGCCAATCGACCCAGGGGGCCGGGGGAGAGACCCAGTACTTC
.	TRBV3-1	TRBJ1-2	few	CASSVSAVYGYTF	TGTGCCAGCAGCGTGAGTGCGGTCTATGGCTACACCTTC
.	TRBV7-9	TRBJ2-6	few	CASSFKGANVLTF	TGTGCCAGCAGCTTCAAGGGGGCCAACGTCCTGACTTTC
.	TRBV5-1	TRBJ1-5	.	CASSLGTENQPQHF	TGCGCCAGCAGCTTAGGGACTGAGAATCAGCCCCAGCATTTT
.	TRBV1	TRBJ2-1	.	CTSRLRLAAINEQFF	TGCACCAGCAGGTTGAGGCTAGCGGCTATCAATGAGCAGTTCTTC
TRBD2	TRBV5-1	TRBJ2-1	.	CASSLGGGSYYNEQFF	TGCGCCAGCAGCTTGGGGGGCGGGAGCTACTACAATGAGCAGTTCTTC
.	TRBV4-3	TRBJ2-3	few	CASSQDSTVTDTQYF	TGCGCCAGCAGCCAAGACTCTACGGTCACAGATACGCAGTATTTT
TRBD1	TRBV15	TRBJ2-3	.	CATSRDRQGPDTQYF	TGTGCCACCAGCAGGGACCGACAGGGCCCAGATACGCAGTATTTT
TRBD2	TRBV20-1	TRBJ2-1	few	CSATGTRPRVYNEQFF	TGCAGTGCCACCGGGACTAGACCCCGGGTCTACAATGAGCAGTTCTTC
TRBD1	TRBV29-1	TRBJ1-1	.	CSGGDRATEAFF	TGCAGCGGGGGGGACAGGGCAACGGAAGCTTTCTTT
TRBD1	TRBV11-2	TRBJ1-1	few	CASSLGEPAGGWRGIGMAFF	TGTGCCAGCAGCTTAGGCGAGCCGGCAGGGGGCTGGAGAGGGATAGGGATGGCTTTCTTT
.	TRBV12-3/TRBV12-4	TRBJ2-1	.	CASSYSPSYNEQFF	TGTGCCAGCAGTTACTCACCCTCCTACAATGAGCAGTTCTTC
TRBD2	TRBV6-1	TRBJ2-3	.	CASRSQPGLVQDTQYF	TGTGCCAGCAGATCACAACCGGGACTAGTCCAGGATACGCAGTATTTT